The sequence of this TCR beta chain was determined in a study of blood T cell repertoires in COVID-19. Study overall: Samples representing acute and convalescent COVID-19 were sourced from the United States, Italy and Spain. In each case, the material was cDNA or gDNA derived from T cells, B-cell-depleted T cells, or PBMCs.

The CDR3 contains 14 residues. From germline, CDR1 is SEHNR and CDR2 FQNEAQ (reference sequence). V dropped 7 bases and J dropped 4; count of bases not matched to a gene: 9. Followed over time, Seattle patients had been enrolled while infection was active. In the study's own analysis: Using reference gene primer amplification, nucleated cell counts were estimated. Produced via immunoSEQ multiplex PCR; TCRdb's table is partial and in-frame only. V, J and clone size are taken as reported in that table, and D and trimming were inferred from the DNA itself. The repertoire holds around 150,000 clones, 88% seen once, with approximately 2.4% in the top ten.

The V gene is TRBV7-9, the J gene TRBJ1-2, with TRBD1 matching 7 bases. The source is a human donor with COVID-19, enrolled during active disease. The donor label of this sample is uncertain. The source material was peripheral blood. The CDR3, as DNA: TGTGCCAGCACCGCTCGGGGACAGACCTATGGCTACACCTTC. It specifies CASTARGQTYGYTF.